This TCR beta chain stems from a study of cytomegalovirus exposure and HLA in healthy donors. General observations from the study: What was likely a sequencing artifact was a cluster of highly shared sequence variants.

The PCR had 60 Vbeta and 13 Jbeta primers. TCRdb's copy holds only in-frame clones and misses some; the assay was immunoSEQ multiplex PCR. The repertoire table contains under 70,000 clones. The CDR3 length is 15 residues. Deletions cut 4 bases from V and 2 bases from J, with 16 bases between. Germline assignment: CDR1 SGHRS and CDR2 YFSETQ. On this clone itself: The antigen remains unidentified.

The chain has TRBV5-1 and TRBJ2-7, with a tentative D call TRBD2 (7 bases). Sequencing input: PBMCs. This sequence originates from a man aged 50 to 60 in good health and CMV-seropositive. This chain's CDR3 is CASSPWGGPPYEQYF. DNA for the CDR3: TGCGCCAGCAGCCCTTGGGGGGGGCCACCCTACGAGCAGTACTTC.